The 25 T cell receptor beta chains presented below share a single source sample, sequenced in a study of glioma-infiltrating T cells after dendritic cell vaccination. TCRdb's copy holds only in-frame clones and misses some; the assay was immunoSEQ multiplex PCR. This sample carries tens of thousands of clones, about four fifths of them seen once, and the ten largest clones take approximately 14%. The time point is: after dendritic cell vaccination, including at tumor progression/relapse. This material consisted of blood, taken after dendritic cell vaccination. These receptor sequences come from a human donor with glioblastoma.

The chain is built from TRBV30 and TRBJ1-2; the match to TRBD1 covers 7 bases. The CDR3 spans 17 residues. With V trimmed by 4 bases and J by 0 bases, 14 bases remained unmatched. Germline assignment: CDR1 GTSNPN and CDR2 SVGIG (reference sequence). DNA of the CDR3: TGTGCCTGGAACAGGGGACGCAGGACTGTTGCTAACTATGGCTACACCTTC. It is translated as CAWNRGRRTVANYGYTF. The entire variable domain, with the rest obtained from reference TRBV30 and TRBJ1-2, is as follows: SQTIHQWPATLVQPVGSPLSLECTVEGTSNPNLYWYRQAAGRGLQLLFYSVGIGQISSEVPQNLSASRPQDRQFILSSKKLLLSDSGFYLCAWNRGRRTVANYGYTFGSGTRLTVV.

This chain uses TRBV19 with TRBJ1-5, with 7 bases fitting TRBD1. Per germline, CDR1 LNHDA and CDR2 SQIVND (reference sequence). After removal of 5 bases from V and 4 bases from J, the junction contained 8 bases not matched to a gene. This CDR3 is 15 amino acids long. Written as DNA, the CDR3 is TGTGCCAGTAGTCAGGGAGACAGGGATAATCAGCCCCAGCATTTT. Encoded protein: CASSQGDRDNQPQHF.

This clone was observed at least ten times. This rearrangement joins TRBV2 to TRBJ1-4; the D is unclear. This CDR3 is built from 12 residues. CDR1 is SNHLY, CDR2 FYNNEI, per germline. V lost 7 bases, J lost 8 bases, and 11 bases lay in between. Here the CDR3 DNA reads TGTGCCAGCAAATTGCTCGGGGAAAAACTGTTTTTT. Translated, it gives CASKLLGEKLFF. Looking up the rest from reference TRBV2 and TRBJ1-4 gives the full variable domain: EPEVTQTPSHQVTQMGQEVILRCVPISNHLYFYWYRQILGQKVEFLVSFYNNEISEKSEIFDDQFSVERPDGSNFTLKIRSTKLEDSAMYFCASKLLGEKLFFGSGTQLSVL.

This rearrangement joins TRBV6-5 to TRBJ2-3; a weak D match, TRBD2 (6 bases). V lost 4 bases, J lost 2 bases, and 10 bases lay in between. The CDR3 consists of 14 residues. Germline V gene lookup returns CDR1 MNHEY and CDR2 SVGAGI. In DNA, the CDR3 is TGTGCCAGCAGTTCGGGACTCAACACAGATACGCAGTATTTT. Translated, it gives CASSSGLNTDTQYF.

Here the CDR3 DNA reads TGTGCCAGCAGCGGCGGACAGGGGCAGAATTCACCCCTCCACTTT. Its translation: CASSGGQGQNSPLHF. The chain has TRBV7-6 and TRBJ1-6; 9 bases are shared with TRBD1. The germline V gene has CDR1 SGHVS and CDR2 FNYEAQ. This CDR3 has 15 amino acids. Trimming removed 5 bases from V and 7 bases from J; junction bases left unmatched: 6.

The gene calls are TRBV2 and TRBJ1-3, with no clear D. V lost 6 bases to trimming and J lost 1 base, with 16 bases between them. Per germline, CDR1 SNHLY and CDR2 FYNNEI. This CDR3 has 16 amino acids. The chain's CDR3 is CASSAGRAGSGNTIYF. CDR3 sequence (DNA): TGTGCCAGCAGCGCGGGCCGCGCCGGTTCTGGAAACACCATATATTTT.

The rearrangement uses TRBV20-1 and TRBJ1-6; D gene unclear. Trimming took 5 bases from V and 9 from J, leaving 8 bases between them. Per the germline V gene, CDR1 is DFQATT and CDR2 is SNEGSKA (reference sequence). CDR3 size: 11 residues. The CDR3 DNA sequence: TGCAGTGCTCACCGAGGTTCACCCCTCCACTTT. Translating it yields CSAHRGSPLHF.

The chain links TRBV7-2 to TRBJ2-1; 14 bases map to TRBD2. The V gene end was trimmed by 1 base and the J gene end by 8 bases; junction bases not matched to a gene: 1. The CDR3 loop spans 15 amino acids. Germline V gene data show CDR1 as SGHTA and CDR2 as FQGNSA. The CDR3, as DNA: TGTGCCAGCAGCTTAGGGGGACTAGCGGGGGATGAGCAGTTCTTC. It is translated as CASSLGGLAGDEQFF.

The CDR3 sequence is CASSQAGTGHYNEQFF. CDR3 in DNA: TGCGCCAGCAGCCAGGCCGGGACAGGGCACTACAATGAGCAGTTCTTC. The chain recombines TRBV4-3 with TRBJ2-1; TRBD1 matches 9 bases. Per germline, CDR1 LGHNA and CDR2 YSLEER. After removal of 3 bases from V and 3 bases from J, the junction contained 6 bases not matched to a gene. There are 16 residues in the CDR3.

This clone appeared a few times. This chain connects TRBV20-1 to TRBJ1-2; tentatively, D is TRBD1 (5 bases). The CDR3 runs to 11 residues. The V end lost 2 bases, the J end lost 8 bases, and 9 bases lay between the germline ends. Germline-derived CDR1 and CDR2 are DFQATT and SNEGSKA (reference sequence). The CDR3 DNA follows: TGCAGTGCTAGACAGGGTCGGGGCTACACCTTC. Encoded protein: CSARQGRGYTF.

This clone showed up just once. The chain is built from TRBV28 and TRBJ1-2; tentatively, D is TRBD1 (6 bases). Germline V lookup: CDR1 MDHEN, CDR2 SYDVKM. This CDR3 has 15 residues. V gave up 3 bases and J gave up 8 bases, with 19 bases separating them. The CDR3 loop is CASSFPGQSLIGYTF. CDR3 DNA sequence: TGTGCCAGCAGTTTTCCCGGACAGTCGCTAATCGGCTACACCTTC.

The CDR3 nucleotides read TGTGCCAGCAGTGGGGGCAGGTGGGAGACCCAGTACTTC. Translation: CASSGGRWETQYF. The chain recombines TRBV2 with TRBJ2-5, with a possible D match to TRBD1 (5 bases). The V end lost 4 bases, the J end lost 5 bases, and 11 bases lay between the germline ends. Germline loops: CDR1 SNHLY, CDR2 FYNNEI. This CDR3 is built from 13 residues.

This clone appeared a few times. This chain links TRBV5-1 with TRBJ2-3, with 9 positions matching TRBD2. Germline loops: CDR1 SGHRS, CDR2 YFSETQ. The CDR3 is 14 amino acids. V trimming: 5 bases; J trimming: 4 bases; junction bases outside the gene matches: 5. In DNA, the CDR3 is TGCGCCAGCAGGGCTAGCGGGGTCGCAGATACGCAGTATTTT. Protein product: CASRASGVADTQYF.

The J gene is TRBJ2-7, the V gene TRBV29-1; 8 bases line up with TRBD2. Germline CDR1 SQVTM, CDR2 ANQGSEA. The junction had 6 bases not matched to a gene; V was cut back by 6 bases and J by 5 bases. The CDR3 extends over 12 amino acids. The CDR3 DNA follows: TGCAGCGTGCCGGGGGGGGGAGACGAGCAGTACTTC. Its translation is CSVPGGGDEQYF.

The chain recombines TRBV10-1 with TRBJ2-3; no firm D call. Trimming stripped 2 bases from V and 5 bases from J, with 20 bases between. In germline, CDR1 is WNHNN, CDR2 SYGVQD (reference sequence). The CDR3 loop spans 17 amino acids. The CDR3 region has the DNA TGCGCCAGCAGTGAGGGGCGAACCTTCCTCCCAGGAGATACGCAGTATTTT. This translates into CASSEGRTFLPGDTQYF.

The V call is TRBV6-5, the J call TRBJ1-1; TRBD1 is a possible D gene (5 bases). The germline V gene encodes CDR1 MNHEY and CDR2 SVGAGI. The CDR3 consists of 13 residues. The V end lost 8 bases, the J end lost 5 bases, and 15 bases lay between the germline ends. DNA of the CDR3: TGTGCCAGCGGGGGACTCCGGGATACTGAAGCTTTCTTT. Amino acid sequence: CASGGLRDTEAFF.

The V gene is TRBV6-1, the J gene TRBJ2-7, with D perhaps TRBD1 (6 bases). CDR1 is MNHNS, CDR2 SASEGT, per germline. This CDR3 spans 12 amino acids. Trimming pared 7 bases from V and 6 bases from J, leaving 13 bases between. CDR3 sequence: CASNTPGAEQYF. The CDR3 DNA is TGTGCCAGCAATACTCCAGGGGCCGAGCAGTACTTC.

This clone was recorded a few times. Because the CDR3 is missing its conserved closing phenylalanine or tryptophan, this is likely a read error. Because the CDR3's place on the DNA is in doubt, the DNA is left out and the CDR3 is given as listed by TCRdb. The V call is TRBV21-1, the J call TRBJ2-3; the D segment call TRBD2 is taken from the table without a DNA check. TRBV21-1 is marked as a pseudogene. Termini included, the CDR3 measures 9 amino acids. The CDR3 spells CASIERGVP.

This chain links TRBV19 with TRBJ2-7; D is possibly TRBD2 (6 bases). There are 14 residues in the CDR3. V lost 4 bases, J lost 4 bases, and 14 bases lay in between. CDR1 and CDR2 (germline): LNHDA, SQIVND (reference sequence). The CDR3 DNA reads TGTGCCAGTAGTACGGGGACTGAACTTTACGAGCAGTACTTC. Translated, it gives CASSTGTELYEQYF.

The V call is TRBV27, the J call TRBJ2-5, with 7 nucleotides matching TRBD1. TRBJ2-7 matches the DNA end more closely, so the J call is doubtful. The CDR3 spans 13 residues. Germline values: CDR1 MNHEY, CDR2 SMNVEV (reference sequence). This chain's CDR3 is CASRQGRGYEQYF. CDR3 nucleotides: TGTGCCAGCAGACAGGGGAGAGGGTACGAGCAGTACTTC.

CDR3 DNA: TGTGCCAGCTCACTTTCCGGGACAGACTACGAGCAGTACTTC. Residues: CASSLSGTDYEQYF. The chain has TRBV18 and TRBJ2-7, with 7 bases that match TRBD1. This CDR3 is 14 amino acids long. Germline assignment: CDR1 KGHSH and CDR2 LQKENI. J gave up 3 bases and V 4 bases, and 6 bases lay outside the gene matches. The full variable domain, its missing parts supplied by reference TRBV18 and TRBJ2-7, is NAGVMQNPRHLVRRRGQEARLRCSPMKGHSHVYWYRQLPEEGLKFMVYLQKENIIDESGMPKERFSAEFPKEGPSILRIQQVVRGDSAAYFCASSLSGTDYEQYFGPGTRLTVT.

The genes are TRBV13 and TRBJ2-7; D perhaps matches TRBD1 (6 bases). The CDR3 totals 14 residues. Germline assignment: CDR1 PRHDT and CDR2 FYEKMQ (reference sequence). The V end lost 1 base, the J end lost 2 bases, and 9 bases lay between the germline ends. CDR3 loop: CASSLEGQPYEQYF. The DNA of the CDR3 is TGTGCCAGCAGCTTAGAAGGACAGCCCTACGAGCAGTACTTC.

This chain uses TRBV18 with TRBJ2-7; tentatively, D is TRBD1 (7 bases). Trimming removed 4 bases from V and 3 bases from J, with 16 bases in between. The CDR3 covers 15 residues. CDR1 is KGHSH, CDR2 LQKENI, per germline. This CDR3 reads CASSLHQGGNYEQYF. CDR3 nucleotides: TGTGCCAGCTCACTTCACCAGGGGGGAAACTACGAGCAGTACTTC.

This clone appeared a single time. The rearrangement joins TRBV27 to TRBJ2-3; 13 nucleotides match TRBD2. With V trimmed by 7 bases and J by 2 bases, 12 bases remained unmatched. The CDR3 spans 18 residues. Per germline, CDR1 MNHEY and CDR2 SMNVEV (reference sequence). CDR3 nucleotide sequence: TGTGCCAGCATCAACACAGGACTAGCGGGGGCCGCCACAGATACGCAGTATTTT. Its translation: CASINTGLAGAATDTQYF.

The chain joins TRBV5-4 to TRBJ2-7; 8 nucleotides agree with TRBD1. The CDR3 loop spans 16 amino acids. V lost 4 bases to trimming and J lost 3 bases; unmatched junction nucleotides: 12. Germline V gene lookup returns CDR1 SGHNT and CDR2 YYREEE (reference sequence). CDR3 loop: CASSPAEDRVHYEQYF. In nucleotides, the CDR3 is TGTGCCAGCAGCCCGGCGGAGGACAGGGTACACTACGAGCAGTACTTC.